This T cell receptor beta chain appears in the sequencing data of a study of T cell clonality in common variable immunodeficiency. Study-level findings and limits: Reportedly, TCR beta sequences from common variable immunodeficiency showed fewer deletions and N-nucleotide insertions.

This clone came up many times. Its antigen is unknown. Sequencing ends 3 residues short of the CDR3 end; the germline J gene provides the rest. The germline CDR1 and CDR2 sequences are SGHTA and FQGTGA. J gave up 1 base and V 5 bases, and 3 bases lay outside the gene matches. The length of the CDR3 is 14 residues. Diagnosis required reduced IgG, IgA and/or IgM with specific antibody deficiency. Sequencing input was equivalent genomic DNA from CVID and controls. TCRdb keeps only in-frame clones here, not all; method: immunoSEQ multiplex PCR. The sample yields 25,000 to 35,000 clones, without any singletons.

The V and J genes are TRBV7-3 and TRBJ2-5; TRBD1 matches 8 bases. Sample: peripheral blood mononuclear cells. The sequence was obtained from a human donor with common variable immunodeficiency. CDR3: CASSPDRGQETQYF. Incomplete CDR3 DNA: TGTGCCAGCAGCCCCGACAGGGGCCAAGAGACC.